Following are 18 T cell receptor beta chains from one sample sequenced in a study of spatial heterogeneity in lung cancer. This sample's time point: blood at routine non-recurrence follow-up after resection. Using its own MiXCR run on the 5' RACE reads, TCRdb lists one record per CDR3 protein. Here the sample spans thousands of distinct CDR3 sequences, around 55% being singletons. The sample was PBMCs, taken at follow-up. The receptors were gathered from a male donor with early-stage non-small cell lung cancer.

A remark on this clonotype: The library was prepared for alpha chains; this beta chain is a stray read, so its frequency means little. V is TRBV29-1 and J is TRBJ2-7; TRBD2 aligns across 9 bases. Germline lookup yields CDR1 SQVTM and CDR2 ANQGSEA. V trimming: 4 bases; J trimming: 3 bases; junction bases outside the gene matches: 7. This CDR3 is built from 14 residues. The CDR3 region has the DNA TGCAGCGTTGTAGGGGCTAGCGGGAACTACGAGCAGTACTTC. It yields the protein CSVVGASGNYEQYF.

Notes on this clonotype: Found in a library prepared for alpha chains, this beta chain is an off-target read, and its abundance has little meaning. The chain has TRBV20-1 and TRBJ2-7; perhaps TRBD2 as D (5 bases). V shed 8 bases and J shed 7 bases, with 18 bases lying between them. Per germline, CDR1 DFQATT and CDR2 SNEGSKA (reference sequence). The CDR3 covers 12 residues. CDR3 coding DNA: TGCAGTTCCGAAGCCCCCCGGGGAGAGCAGTACTTC. Amino acids: CSSEAPRGEQYF.

Points on this clonotype: Found in a library prepared for alpha chains, this beta chain is an off-target read, and its abundance has little meaning. The chain is built from TRBV6-1 and TRBJ2-1; weak D call: TRBD1 (5 bases). Germline lookup yields CDR1 MNHNS and CDR2 SASEGT. The CDR3 is made up of 14 amino acids. Trimming removed 6 bases from V and 7 bases from J, with 16 bases in between. CDR3 in amino acids: CASRGQFLGNEQFF. The CDR3 DNA follows: TGTGCCAGCAGGGGGCAGTTCTTGGGGAATGAGCAGTTCTTC.

This clonotype was seen a handful of times. This beta chain is an off-target read within a library intended for alpha chains, so its frequency means little. The DNA of the CDR3 is TGTGCCAGCAGCGCGGGACAGGGGGTAGAGACCCAGTACTTC. This gives the protein CASSAGQGVETQYF. The chain couples TRBV7-9 to TRBJ2-5, with 11 bases aligning to TRBD1. The CDR3 is 14 residues long. After removal of 5 bases from V and 4 bases from J, the junction contained 3 bases not matched to a gene. Germline V lookup: CDR1 SEHNR, CDR2 FQNEAQ (reference sequence).

As to this clonotype: This beta chain is an off-target read within a library intended for alpha chains, so its frequency means little. This chain connects TRBV28 to TRBJ2-2; TRBD1 aligns across 9 bases. The length of the CDR3 is 17 residues. V lost 5 bases to trimming and J lost 6 bases; unmatched junction nucleotides: 13. Germline CDR1 and CDR2: MDHEN and SYDVKM. CDR3 sequence: CASSPTGGPPIPGELFF. CDR3 in DNA: TGTGCCAGCAGTCCTACAGGGGGCCCCCCTATCCCCGGGGAGCTGTTTTTT.

For this clonotype: This beta chain is off target for a library built for alpha chains, so its abundance means little. The V gene is TRBV7-9, the J gene TRBJ2-3; D ambiguous. CDR3 size: 12 residues. Germline loops: CDR1 SEHNR, CDR2 FQNEAQ (reference sequence). The germline V and J ends were trimmed by 4 bases and 8 bases, with 10 bases remaining between them. The CDR3 protein is CASSSPPGTQYF. Written as DNA, the CDR3 is TGTGCCAGCAGCTCCCCCCCAGGTACGCAGTATTTT. The whole variable domain, filled in from reference TRBV7-9 and TRBJ2-3, reads DTGVSQNPRHKITKRGQNVTFRCDPISEHNRLYWYRQTLGQGPEFLTYFQNEAQLEKSRLLSDRFSAERPKGSFSTLEIQRTEQGDSAMYLCASSSPPGTQYFGPGTRLTVL.

This clonotype was seen a handful of times. The library was designed around alpha chains, so this beta chain is a stray read whose abundance carries little weight. The rearrangement joins TRBV20-1 to TRBJ2-3, with 8 positions matching TRBD2. Germline V gene lookup returns CDR1 DFQATT and CDR2 SNEGSKA (reference sequence). The V and J ends lost 6 bases and 2 bases, in that order; junction bases with no gene match: 7. CDR3 length: 14 amino acids. The CDR3 region is CSASGGGDTDTQYF. CDR3 DNA: TGCAGTGCAAGCGGGGGCGGTGACACAGATACGCAGTATTTT.

Notes on this clonotype: A library prepared for alpha chains yielded this beta chain as an off-target read; its size is of little meaning. V is TRBV5-6 and J is TRBJ1-6, with 9 bases aligning to TRBD1. The V segment lost 4 bases and the J segment 10 bases; nucleotides outside the gene matches: 9. Germline V gives CDR1 SGHDT, CDR2 YYEEEE. This CDR3 is 15 amino acids long. CDR3 in amino acids: CASSLPGQGRSPLHF. In DNA, the CDR3 is TGTGCCAGCAGCCTACCGGGACAGGGACGCTCACCCCTCCACTTT.

On this clonotype: The size of this beta chain means little, since it is a stray read in a library made for alpha chains. The chain couples TRBV6-5 to TRBJ2-1, with 11 bases fitting TRBD2. Per germline, CDR1 MNHEY and CDR2 SVGAGI. V gave up 4 bases and J gave up 5 bases; unmatched junction bases: 7. The CDR3 is 16 amino acids. DNA of the CDR3: TGTGCCAGCAGTTCCCCCATACTAGCGGGGGACAATGAGCAGTTCTTC. Amino acid sequence: CASSSPILAGDNEQFF.

In regard to this clonotype: This beta chain appears as a stray read in a library generated for alpha chains; its size is not informative. The chain combines TRBV7-7 with TRBJ2-5; D is perhaps TRBD1 or TRBD2 (7 bases each). V shed 10 bases and J shed 5 bases, with 14 bases lying between them. From germline, CDR1 is SSHAT and CDR2 FNYEAQ (reference sequence). The CDR3 is made up of 12 amino acids. The CDR3 DNA reads as TGTGCCACCAGGGGGGGATTCGAGACCCAGTACTTC. It yields the protein CATRGGFETQYF.

With respect to this clonotype: This beta chain appears as a stray read in a library generated for alpha chains; its size is not informative. The chain employs TRBV28 and TRBJ2-5; a weak D match, TRBD2 (6 bases). Germline CDR1 MDHEN, CDR2 SYDVKM. V lost 5 bases to trimming and J lost 6 bases, with 13 bases between them. This CDR3 region has 13 residues. CDR3 sequence: CASSLSGGQTQYF. CDR3 nucleotides: TGTGCCAGCAGTCTTAGCGGTGGGCAGACCCAGTACTTC.

This clonotype has just a few counts. This beta chain is a stray read from a library made for alpha chains; its abundance is not meaningful. The rearrangement uses TRBV9 and TRBJ2-7; 8 bases agree with TRBD1. V was clipped by 2 bases and J by 5 bases; unmatched bases: 6. The CDR3 length is 14 residues. Germline V gives CDR1 SGDLS, CDR2 YYNGEE. The CDR3 protein is CASSVTSGGNEQYF. The CDR3 nucleotides read TGTGCCAGCAGCGTCACTTCAGGGGGCAACGAGCAGTACTTC.

Remarks on this clonotype: A library made for alpha chains picked up this beta chain off target, so its size means little. The V call is TRBV20-1, the J call TRBJ2-3, with 8 nucleotides matching TRBD1. V shed 0 bases, J shed 2 bases, and the junction held 7 bases outside the gene matches. Germline V lookup: CDR1 DFQATT, CDR2 SNEGSKA (reference sequence). The CDR3 totals 16 residues. CDR3 bases: TGCAGTGCTAGAGATCCCGACAGGGGAGTCACAGATACGCAGTATTTT. It yields the protein CSARDPDRGVTDTQYF.

On this clonotype: The size of this beta chain means little, since it is a stray read in a library made for alpha chains. This chain connects TRBV12-3 or TRBV12-4 to TRBJ2-2, with D uncertain. The CDR3 totals 15 residues. Trimming took 3 bases from V and 3 from J, leaving 11 bases between them. The CDR3, as DNA: TGTGCCAGCAGTTTTAGGCCAGCTTACACCGGGGAGCTGTTTTTT. It is translated as CASSFRPAYTGELFF.

This clonotype is large within its sample. This beta chain is an off-target read within a library intended for alpha chains, so its frequency means little. V usage is TRBV15 and J usage is TRBJ2-4; the D gene could be TRBD1 or TRBD2 (5 bases each). V was shortened by 0 bases and J by 8 bases, with 26 bases between the two germline ends. Per germline, CDR1 LNHNV and CDR2 YYDKDF (reference sequence). This CDR3 has 19 residues. The CDR3 DNA reads as TGTGCCACCAGCAGAGAACTCTCCGGGACCACATCTGGTGGGGACATTCAGTACTTC. This translates into CATSRELSGTTSGGDIQYF. Full variable domain (remainder filled in from reference TRBV15 and TRBJ2-4): DAMVIQNPRYQVTQFGKPVTLSCSQTLNHNVMYWYQQKSSQAPKLLFHYYDKDFNNEADTPDNFQSRRPNTSFCFLDIRSPGLGDTAMYLCATSRELSGTTSGGDIQYFGAGTRLSVL.

A note on this clonotype: Little can be read into the size of this beta chain, an off-target read in a library designed for alpha chains. The V gene is TRBV5-4, the J gene TRBJ2-2; D could derive from TRBD1 or TRBD2 (6 bases each). Germline V gene lookup returns CDR1 SGHNT and CDR2 YYREEE (reference sequence). V lost 4 bases and J 3 bases, leaving 10 bases between the germline ends. The CDR3 is 14 amino acids. The CDR3 nucleotides are TGTGCCAGCAGCGCGGGACAAGACACCGGGGAGCTGTTTTTT. Amino acids: CASSAGQDTGELFF.

Points on this clonotype: A library made for alpha chains picked up this beta chain off target, so its size means little. The genes are TRBV2 and TRBJ2-3; no clear D gene. This CDR3 has 14 residues. Trimming pared 6 bases from V and 0 bases from J, leaving 10 bases between. CDR1 is SNHLY and CDR2 is FYNNEI in the germline V gene. The CDR3 DNA sequence: TGTGCCAGCAGGCCAGGACCTAGCACAGATACGCAGTATTTT. Translated, it gives CASRPGPSTDTQYF.

Concerning this clonotype itself: Found in a library prepared for alpha chains, this beta chain is an off-target read, and its abundance has little meaning. The chain uses TRBV20-1 and TRBJ1-6; the D is unclear. Germline CDR1 and CDR2: DFQATT and SNEGSKA (reference sequence). V lost 5 bases and J lost 7, with 12 bases in between. The CDR3 length is 13 residues. CDR3 sequence (DNA): TGCAGTGCTGGACGGGAACGCAATTCACCCCTCCACTTT. It yields the protein CSAGRERNSPLHF.